This T cell receptor (beta chain) comes out of a study of blood T cell repertoires in COVID-19. Sequencing was performed with immunoSEQ multiplex PCR; in TCRdb, only in-frame clones are kept and a portion is missing. The table has tens of thousands of clones, 91% seen once. This TCR came from a human donor with active COVID-19. The donor label of this sample is uncertain. The source material was peripheral blood.

CDR3 sequence reads: CASSFPGRANTEAFF. As DNA, the CDR3 is TGTGCCAGCAGTTTTCCCGGGAGAGCAAACACTGAAGCTTTCTTT. This rearrangement joins TRBV28 to TRBJ1-1; D not resolved. V lost 3 bases to trimming and J lost 2 bases, with 13 bases between them. The V gene's germline CDR1 is MDHEN and CDR2 SYDVKM. The CDR3 length is 15 residues.